Listed here are 10 T cell receptor beta chains from one sample, sequenced in a study of T cell responses to AZD1222 COVID-19 vaccine. TCRdb's copy holds only in-frame clones and misses some; the assay was immunoSEQ multiplex PCR. The sample lists roughly 150,000 clones, approximately 94% occurring once. Sequenced material: peripheral blood, taken on day 0 of AZD1222 vaccination. Receptors were obtained from an adult in good health.

This chain joins TRBV19 and TRBJ1-2, with D tentatively TRBD1 (6 bases). Trimming pared 6 bases from V and 1 base from J, leaving 18 bases between. CDR3 length: 16 residues. From germline, CDR1 is LNHDA and CDR2 SQIVND (reference sequence). Written as DNA, the CDR3 is TGTGCCAGTAGCCCCATGGCGGGGGGCGGTAACTATGGCTACACCTTC. It yields the protein CASSPMAGGGNYGYTF.

This clone was detected once. V usage is TRBV5-6 and J usage is TRBJ1-5, with D maybe TRBD1 (6 bases). With 2 bases removed from V and 7 bases from J, the gap between germline ends came to 16 bases. There are 15 residues in the CDR3. Germline V lookup: CDR1 SGHDT, CDR2 YYEEEE. Here the CDR3 DNA reads TGTGCCAGCAGCTTAGGGGGGCAGGGTGGGCAGCCCCAGCATTTT. Residues: CASSLGGQGGQPQHF.

V gene TRBV24-1 combines with J gene TRBJ2-1; TRBD2 matches 7 bases. The CDR3 extends over 14 amino acids. From germline, CDR1 is KGHDR and CDR2 SFDVKD. Losses at the gene ends were 4 bases for V and 16 bases for J; bases not matched to a gene: 15. The CDR3 sequence is CATSDTASGPTNFF. Here the CDR3 DNA reads TGTGCCACCAGTGACACCGCTAGCGGCCCAACGAATTTCTTC.

The CDR3 DNA reads as TGTGCCAGCAGCCAAGAGGCGTTCTCTGGGGCCAACGTCCTGACTTTC. Its protein product is CASSQEAFSGANVLTF. The chain joins TRBV4-2 to TRBJ2-6; D is uncertain. This CDR3 is built from 16 residues. The germline gives CDR1 LGHNA, CDR2 YNFKEQ. Trimming removed 0 bases at V and 0 bases at J, with 6 bases between.

The V and J genes are TRBV9 and TRBJ2-7; 9 bases line up with TRBD1. Germline-derived CDR1 and CDR2 are SGDLS and YYNGEE. The CDR3 covers 16 residues. The junction had 11 bases not matched to a gene; V was cut back by 1 base and J by 6 bases. The CDR3 DNA reads as TGTGCCAGCAGCGTATACTCCGGGACAGGGCCCTCCGAGCAGTACTTC. This encodes CASSVYSGTGPSEQYF.

V usage is TRBV27 and J usage is TRBJ1-2; tentatively, D is TRBD1 (5 bases). This CDR3 is 14 amino acids long. Germline V lookup: CDR1 MNHEY, CDR2 SMNVEV (reference sequence). V was shortened by 3 bases and J by 7 bases, with 15 bases between the two germline ends. CDR3 DNA sequence: TGTGCCAGCAGTTTTTCAGGGACGTCGGGTGGCTACACCTTC. It encodes CASSFSGTSGGYTF.

This chain joins TRBV5-4 and TRBJ1-3, with 7 bases aligning to TRBD1. The ends lost 4 bases at V and 0 bases at J; junction bases unmatched: 7. The CDR3 covers 16 residues. Germline CDR1 is SGHNT and CDR2 is YYREEE (reference sequence). This CDR3 is CASSVDRVTSGNTIYF. CDR3 DNA: TGTGCCAGCAGCGTAGACAGGGTGACCTCTGGAAACACCATATATTTT.

The chain joins TRBV19 to TRBJ1-6, with TRBD1 identical over 7 bases. This CDR3 has 14 residues. Per the germline V gene, CDR1 is LNHDA and CDR2 is SQIVND (reference sequence). With 4 bases clipped from V and 8 bases from J, the junction kept 5 bases outside the gene matches. This chain's CDR3 is CASSSRQGDSPLHF. In DNA, the CDR3 is TGTGCCAGTAGTAGTAGACAGGGTGATTCACCCCTCCACTTT.

This rearrangement joins TRBV18 to TRBJ1-4, with a weak D call TRBD1 (5 bases). The germline V gene has CDR1 KGHSH and CDR2 LQKENI. Trimming took 6 bases from V and 1 from J, leaving 6 bases between them. The CDR3 totals 13 residues. The CDR3 loop is CASSGGTNEKLFF. For the CDR3, the DNA is TGTGCCAGCTCCGGGGGAACTAATGAAAAACTGTTTTTT.

V and J are TRBV19 and TRBJ1-2, with TRBD1 as a possible D gene (6 bases). V gave up 9 bases and J gave up 8 bases, with 13 bases separating them. The CDR3 spans 11 residues. Per germline, CDR1 LNHDA and CDR2 SQIVND (reference sequence). CDR3 coding DNA: TGTGCCAGCAGGTCAGGGGCGGGCTACACCTTC. Amino acid sequence: CASRSGAGYTF.